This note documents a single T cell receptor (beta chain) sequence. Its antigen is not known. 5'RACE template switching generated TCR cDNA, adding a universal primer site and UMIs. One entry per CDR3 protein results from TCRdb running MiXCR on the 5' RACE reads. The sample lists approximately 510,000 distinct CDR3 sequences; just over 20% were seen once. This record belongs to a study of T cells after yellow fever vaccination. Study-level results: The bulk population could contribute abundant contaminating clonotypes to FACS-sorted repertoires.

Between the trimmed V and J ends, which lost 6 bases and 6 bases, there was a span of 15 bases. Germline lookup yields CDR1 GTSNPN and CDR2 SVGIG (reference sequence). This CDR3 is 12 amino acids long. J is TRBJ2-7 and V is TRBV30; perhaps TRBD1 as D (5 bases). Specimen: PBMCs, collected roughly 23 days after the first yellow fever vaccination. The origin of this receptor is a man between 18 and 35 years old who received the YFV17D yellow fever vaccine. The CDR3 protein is CACLKGSGEQYF. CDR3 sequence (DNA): TGTGCCTGCCTCAAGGGGTCAGGCGAGCAGTACTTC.